This T cell receptor beta chain was captured in a study of spatial heterogeneity in lung cancer. Looking at the study overall: The follow-up PBMC samples were sequenced whenever they were available. The median time to follow-up was two to three years after resection. Raw sequencing reads included, on average, more than 9.5 appearances of each unique TCR and UMI combination.

The CDR3 sequence is 13 residues long. V dropped 5 bases and J dropped 5 bases, with 13 bases sitting between them. Germline values: CDR1 ENHRY, CDR2 SYGVKD. Regarding time point: blood at routine non-recurrence follow-up after resection. The input material, whole RNA from tumor, nontumor lung or frozen PBMC, was sequenced unsorted. From the 5' RACE reads, TCRdb called clonotypes with MiXCR, one entry per CDR3 protein. The table lists roughly 120,000 distinct CDR3 sequences, more than 9% of them singletons. This clonotype was observed at least ten times. The source of this sequence is a male donor with early-stage non-small cell lung cancer. The source material was PBMCs, sampled at follow-up. The chain recombines TRBV10-3 with TRBJ2-7, with D possibly matching TRBD1 (6 bases). DNA for the CDR3: TGTGCCATCAGTCAACAGGGCGCCAACGAGCAGTACTTC. It is translated as CAISQQGANEQYF.